This T cell receptor beta chain was captured by sequencing in a study of blood T cell repertoires in COVID-19. At the level of the study: The origin of the acute and convalescent COVID-19 samples was the United States, Italy and Spain. From T cells, B-cell-depleted T cells, or PBMCs came the material, which was cDNA or gDNA.

This clone was detected only once. Trimming left V 3 bases short and J 6 bases short, with 5 bases between. Looked up from germline, CDR1 is LNHDA and CDR2 is SQIVND (reference sequence). There are 11 residues in the CDR3. Per the authors' pipeline: Reference gene primer amplification yielded estimated nucleated cell counts. The data were produced by immunoSEQ multiplex PCR, yet TCRdb's version contains in-frame clones alone and is incomplete. That table furnishes V, J and clone size, whereas the DNA furnished D and trimming. This repertoire shows about 210,000 clones, about 90% found once; its top ten account for 1% to 1.5%.

The rearrangement links TRBV19 to TRBJ1-1; D call uncertain. The TCR sequence derives from a man aged 30-40 years with acute or convalescent COVID-19. Specimen: peripheral blood. The chain's CDR3 is CASSISAEAFF. The CDR3, as DNA: TGTGCCAGTAGTATTTCAGCTGAAGCTTTCTTT.